The rows below give T cell receptor beta chains drawn from one sample of a study of blood T cell repertoires in COVID-19. Profiling relied on immunoSEQ multiplex PCR, and the TCRdb table lists in-frame clones only, not all of them. The sample carries around 100,000 clones, roughly 81% recorded once. The sequencing sample was made of peripheral blood. The receptors come from a man aged 40-55 years with acute or convalescent COVID-19. CDR3s include the opening cysteine and the closing phenylalanine or tryptophan. Each record gives: V gene, J gene, D gene, clone size, CDR3 protein, CDR3 DNA. The D gene is left open where the match is weak. Clone sizes are given selectively: once, few, many, or a class where the clone is expanded.

>TRBV19|TRBJ1-4|TRBD1|few
CASRVGTGYNEKLFF
TGTGCCAGTAGGGTCGGGACAGGTTATAATGAAAAACTGTTTTTT
>TRBV9|TRBJ2-4|NA|NA
CASSVAVKDIQYF
TGTGCCAGCAGCGTAGCGGTAAAAGACATTCAGTACTTC
>TRBV27|TRBJ1-5|NA|NA
CASSGGGLINQPQHF
TGTGCCAGCAGTGGGGGGGGTCTTATCAATCAGCCCCAGCATTTT
>TRBV7-9|TRBJ1-1|NA|NA
CASTGVDVEAFF
TGTGCCAGCACAGGGGTCGACGTTGAAGCTTTCTTT
>TRBV11-2|TRBJ2-7|NA|NA
CASSLVRSPYEQYF
TGTGCCAGCAGCTTAGTCCGGAGTCCCTACGAGCAGTACTTC
>TRBV7-9|TRBJ2-7|TRBD1|NA
CASSRTGVPNYEQYF
TGTGCCAGCAGCCGGACAGGGGTCCCAAACTACGAGCAGTACTTC
>TRBV15|TRBJ2-3|NA|NA
CATSRSRQDLTDTQYF
TGTGCCACCAGCAGATCCCGACAGGACCTCACAGATACGCAGTATTTT
>TRBV6-2/TRBV6-3|TRBJ1-2|TRBD1|NA
CASSNRQGAYGYTF
TGTGCCAGCAGCAATAGACAGGGTGCTTATGGCTACACCTTC
>TRBV14|TRBJ2-7|TRBD1|NA
CASSPMDRVKYEQYF
TGTGCCAGCAGCCCGATGGACAGGGTGAAGTACGAGCAGTACTTC
>TRBV14|TRBJ2-7|NA|NA
CASSQFLYYEQYF
TGTGCCAGCAGCCAATTCCTATACTACGAGCAGTACTTC
>TRBV6-1|TRBJ2-2|NA|few
CASSEVGGGWNTGELFF
TGTGCCAGCAGTGAAGTCGGTGGAGGCTGGAACACCGGGGAGCTGTTTTTT
>TRBV5-1|TRBJ2-4|TRBD2|NA
CASSLLSGSGDIQYF
TGCGCCAGCAGCTTGCTGAGCGGGAGCGGGGACATTCAGTACTTC
>TRBV4-1|TRBJ1-6|NA|NA
CASSPRQGKAENSPLHF
TGCGCCAGCAGCCCCCGCCAGGGGAAAGCCGAAAATTCACCCCTCCACTTT
>TRBV6-5|TRBJ2-5|NA|NA
CASSRQVQETQYF
TGTGCCAGCAGCCGACAGGTACAAGAGACCCAGTACTTC
>TRBV29-1|TRBJ2-5|NA|NA
CSALWLGAETQYF
TGCAGCGCCTTATGGCTGGGAGCGGAGACCCAGTACTTC
>TRBV4-3|TRBJ2-5|NA|NA
CASSQETGLQETQYF
TGCGCCAGCAGCCAGGAAACAGGGCTTCAAGAGACCCAGTACTTC
>TRBV6-5|TRBJ1-1|TRBD1|NA
CASNPTGVNTEAFF
TGTGCCAGCAATCCGACAGGGGTGAACACTGAAGCTTTCTTT
>TRBV19|TRBJ2-2|NA|NA
CASSVAGTWGSRDDTGELFF
TGTGCCAGTAGTGTCGCGGGGACCTGGGGCTCCCGGGACGACACCGGGGAGCTGTTTTTT
>TRBV10-3|TRBJ2-3|TRBD2|NA
CAISGGLAGGTDTQYF
TGTGCCATCAGTGGGGGACTAGCGGGGGGCACAGATACGCAGTATTTT
>TRBV6-5|TRBJ2-7|NA|NA
CASSSNRASYEQYF
TGTGCCAGCAGTTCAAACAGGGCTTCCTACGAGCAGTACTTC
>TRBV2|TRBJ1-6|NA|few
CASKIGGGVDNSPLHF
TGTGCCAGCAAAATCGGGGGTGGCGTCGATAATTCACCCCTCCACTTT
>TRBV9|TRBJ2-3|NA|NA
CASSVAGVSRTDTQYF
TGTGCCAGCAGCGTAGCCGGGGTAAGCAGGACAGATACGCAGTATTTT
>TRBV14|TRBJ2-3|TRBD2|NA
CASSQGVAGTSTDTQYF
TGTGCCAGCAGCCAAGGGGTAGCGGGGACTAGCACAGATACGCAGTATTTT
>TRBV6-2/TRBV6-3|TRBJ2-7|TRBD2|few
CASSLAGGSYEQYF
TGTGCCAGCAGTTTAGCGGGGGGCTCCTACGAGCAGTACTTC
>TRBV2|TRBJ2-7|NA|NA
CASLVSHTSHEQYF
TGTGCCAGCCTTGTGAGTCATACCTCTCACGAGCAGTACTTC
>TRBV24-1|TRBJ2-7|NA|NA
CATSRRAGNEQYF
TGTGCCACCAGCCGACGGGCCGGGAACGAGCAGTACTTC
>TRBV18|TRBJ1-2|TRBD1|NA
CASSPGTGGRGYTF
TGTGCCAGCTCACCCGGGACAGGGGGCAGGGGCTACACCTTC
>TRBV6-2/TRBV6-3|TRBJ2-1|TRBD1|NA
CASSDDRDRGNEQFF
TGTGCCAGCAGTGATGACCGGGACAGAGGCAATGAGCAGTTCTTC
>TRBV5-1|TRBJ2-1|TRBD2|NA
CASSLTSGGVLYNEQFF
TGCGCCAGCAGCTTGACTAGCGGGGGGGTTTTATACAATGAGCAGTTCTTC
>TRBV6-2/TRBV6-3|TRBJ1-5|NA|few
CASSYQQGRQPQHF
TGTGCCAGCAGTTACCAACAGGGACGTCAGCCCCAGCATTTT
>TRBV7-9|TRBJ1-1|NA|NA
CASSPKGDTEAFF
TGTGCCAGCAGCCCCAAAGGGGACACTGAAGCTTTCTTT
>TRBV10-3|TRBJ2-5|TRBD1|once
CAIREDRNQETQYF
TGTGCCATCAGAGAGGACAGGAACCAAGAGACCCAGTACTTC
>TRBV4-1|TRBJ1-3|NA|NA
CASSQGPGNTIYF
TGCGCCAGCAGCCAAGGGCCCGGAAACACCATATATTTT
>TRBV24-1|TRBJ2-3|TRBD2|NA
CATGLSLAEGADTQYF
TGTGCCACCGGTTTGTCACTAGCGGAGGGGGCAGATACGCAGTATTTT
>TRBV24-1|TRBJ1-5|NA|few
CATSDYSSDQPQHF
TGTGCCACCAGTGATTACAGTTCCGATCAGCCCCAGCATTTT
>TRBV7-2|TRBJ2-2|TRBD2|NA
CASSLDLAGVFYGELFF
TGTGCCAGCAGCTTAGATCTAGCGGGCGTGTTTTACGGGGAGCTGTTTTTT
>TRBV2|TRBJ1-3|NA|NA
CASSDPGAGNTIYF
TGTGCCAGCAGTGACCCGGGGGCTGGAAACACCATATATTTT
>TRBV7-9|TRBJ2-1|TRBD2|NA
CASSPSTSGGYNEQFF
TGTGCCAGCAGCCCATCGACTAGCGGGGGGTACAATGAGCAGTTCTTC
>TRBV24-1|TRBJ2-3|TRBD2|NA
CATSGLTTGSGGPDTQYF
TGTGCCACCAGTGGACTTACTACAGGGAGCGGGGGGCCAGATACGCAGTATTTT
>TRBV27|TRBJ2-4|TRBD1|few
CASSRQGADIQYF
TGTGCCAGCAGTCGACAGGGGGCTGACATTCAGTACTTC
>TRBV11-2|TRBJ1-3|NA|NA
CASAEPTTSIPHF
TGTGCCAGCGCCGAACCTACTACCTCTATTCCCCACTTT
>TRBV4-1|TRBJ1-1|TRBD1|NA
CASSEGQGVNTEAFF
TGCGCCAGCAGCGAGGGACAGGGGGTAAACACTGAAGCTTTCTTT
>TRBV7-2|TRBJ2-3|NA|few
CASSLIPVGLNTQYF
TGTGCCAGCAGCTTGATACCCGTTGGGCTTAATACGCAGTATTTT
>TRBV18|TRBJ1-1|NA|NA
CASSPGTANTEAFF
TGTGCCAGCTCACCCGGTACAGCGAACACTGAAGCTTTCTTT
>TRBV15|TRBJ2-3|TRBD2|NA
CATSRGRGRTDTQYF
TGTGCCACCAGCAGAGGGCGGGGGAGAACAGATACGCAGTATTTT
>TRBV7-3|TRBJ2-2|NA|NA
CASSLLPTPNTGELFF
TGTGCCAGCAGCTTACTACCAACCCCGAACACCGGGGAGCTGTTTTTT
>TRBV29-1|TRBJ2-3|NA|NA
CSVAYQATDTQYF
TGCAGCGTTGCTTACCAGGCCACAGATACGCAGTATTTT
>TRBV3-1/TRBV3-2|TRBJ1-2|NA|few
CASSQPGHPNYGYTF
TGTGCCAGCAGCCAACCGGGACATCCTAACTATGGCTACACCTTC
>TRBV19|TRBJ1-2|NA|NA
CASSRTVGYGYTF
TGTGCCAGTAGTCGGACAGTAGGCTATGGCTACACCTTC
>TRBV11-3|TRBJ1-5|TRBD1|NA
CASSPGQGGGGNQPQHF
TGTGCCAGCAGCCCCGGACAGGGGGGGGGCGGCAATCAGCCCCAGCATTTT
>TRBV7-3|TRBJ1-2|TRBD1|NA
CASSETGGGYTF
TGTGCCAGCAGCGAAACAGGGGGCGGCTACACCTTC
>TRBV7-9|TRBJ1-4|NA|NA
CASSHTGFNEKLFF
TGTGCCAGCAGCCATACAGGCTTTAATGAAAAACTGTTTTTT
>TRBV24-1|TRBJ2-3|TRBD1|NA
CATSERQGNTDTQYF
TGTGCCACCAGTGAGAGACAGGGGAACACAGATACGCAGTATTTT
>TRBV4-1|TRBJ2-7|TRBD1|NA
CASSQTSEGAGEQYF
TGCGCCAGCAGCCAAACGAGCGAGGGGGCTGGGGAGCAGTACTTC
>TRBV9|TRBJ2-1|TRBD1|NA
CASSPRTGAYNEQFF
TGTGCCAGCAGCCCAAGGACAGGGGCCTACAATGAGCAGTTCTTC
>TRBV19|TRBJ1-5|TRBD1|NA
CASSEQGAGQPQHF
TGTGCCAGTAGTGAACAGGGGGCGGGACAGCCCCAGCATTTT
>TRBV6-1|TRBJ2-7|TRBD2|NA
CASSAGSRAGGHLFHEQYF
TGTGCCAGCAGTGCGGGCAGTAGGGCGGGGGGCCACCTATTCCACGAGCAGTACTTC